Each of the 6 T cell receptor beta chains below was sequenced from the same sample in a study of blood T cell repertoires in COVID-19. Using immunoSEQ multiplex PCR, the repertoire was profiled, and TCRdb retains in-frame clones only, with some absent. Among fewer than 250,000 clones listed, around four fifths were seen once. Input material: peripheral blood. The receptors shown here come from a man in his forties or fifties with active or convalescent COVID-19.

The V and J genes are TRBV4-1 and TRBJ2-5; TRBD2 might be the D (5 bases). The germline V gene encodes CDR1 MGHRA and CDR2 YSYEKL. The ends were cut back, 1 base at V and 2 bases at J, with 8 bases in the middle. The CDR3 spans 14 residues. The CDR3 sequence: CASSQVGEQETQYF. The CDR3 bases are TGCGCCAGCAGCCAAGTCGGGGAGCAAGAGACCCAGTACTTC.

The chain couples TRBV5-1 to TRBJ2-2; 11 bases agree with TRBD2. V dropped 2 bases and J dropped 3; count of bases not matched to a gene: 3. This CDR3 is 16 amino acids long. In germline, CDR1 is SGHRS, CDR2 YFSETQ. CDR3 coding DNA: TGCGCCAGCAGCTTATTACTAGCGGGAGACACCGGGGAGCTGTTTTTT. It is translated as CASSLLLAGDTGELFF.

This chain connects TRBV30 to TRBJ2-3, with 8 bases lining up with TRBD1. Germline loops: CDR1 GTSNPN, CDR2 SVGIG (reference sequence). The CDR3 totals 15 residues. V was clipped by 5 bases and J by 3 bases; unmatched bases: 10. This CDR3 reads CAWSLGTGWTDTQYF. The CDR3 DNA is TGTGCCTGGTCCCTCGGGACAGGCTGGACAGATACGCAGTATTTT.

V usage is TRBV11-2 and J usage is TRBJ2-7; D remains unclear. The CDR3 sequence is 18 residues long. Germline V gene lookup returns CDR1 SGHAT and CDR2 FQNNGV. Between the trimmed V and J ends, which lost 5 bases and 0 bases, there was a span of 23 bases. CDR3 coding DNA: TGTGCCAGCAGCAGTGGTATAGCCGTGGAAGTACCCTCCTACGAGCAGTACTTC. Protein product: CASSSGIAVEVPSYEQYF. Looking up the rest from reference TRBV11-2 and TRBJ2-7 gives the full variable domain: EAGVAQSPRYKIIEKRQSVAFWCNPISGHATLYWYQQILGQGPKLLIQFQNNGVVDDSQLPKDRFSAERLKGVDSTLKIQPAKLEDSAVYLCASSSGIAVEVPSYEQYFGPGTRLTVT.

The V call is TRBV5-4, the J call TRBJ2-7, with D perhaps TRBD1 (5 bases). The CDR3 covers 14 residues. Germline assignment: CDR1 SGHNT and CDR2 YYREEE (reference sequence). V lost 4 bases to trimming and J lost 1 base, with 12 bases between them. The CDR3 spells CASSVRVGSYEQYF. CDR3 sequence (DNA): TGTGCCAGCAGCGTCAGGGTCGGATCCTACGAGCAGTACTTC. Drawing the rest from reference TRBV5-4 and TRBJ2-7, the complete variable domain is ETGVTQSPTHLIKTRGQQVTLRCSSQSGHNTVSWYQQALGQGPQFIFQYYREEENGRGNFPPRFSGLQFPNYSSELNVNALELDDSALYLCASSVRVGSYEQYFGPGTRLTVT.

The chain uses TRBV6-5 and TRBJ2-4; tentative D call: TRBD1 (6 bases). The V and J ends lost 5 bases and 1 base respectively, with 12 bases between them. The germline gives CDR1 MNHEY, CDR2 SVGAGI. The CDR3 extends over 15 amino acids. In DNA form, the CDR3 reads TGTGCCAGCAGTAAACAGGGATCTGCCAAAAACATTCAGTACTTC. This codes for CASSKQGSAKNIQYF.